This T cell receptor (beta chain) was recovered during a study of cytomegalovirus exposure and HLA in healthy donors. The PCR ran on 60 Vbeta and 13 Jbeta primers. The protocol was immunoSEQ multiplex PCR, while the TCRdb copy is restricted to in-frame clones and leaves out a portion. Among approximately 150,000 clones listed, over 60% were seen once. This CDR3 has 16 amino acids. The germline gives CDR1 SGHDN, CDR2 FVKESK. Trimming removed 1 base from V and 7 bases from J, with 19 bases in between. Details on this clone: Its antigen is still unknown.

All the people who gave samples were healthy bone marrow donors. Study results and caveats: Among the sequence variants, a highly shared cluster was likely an artifact of sequencing.

Sequenced material: PBMCs. The rearrangement joins TRBV14 to TRBJ1-1; D not resolved. This clonotype was obtained from a woman younger than 45 in good health and CMV-seropositive. The CDR3 here is CASSQVGSGKILEAFF. In DNA, the CDR3 is TGTGCCAGCAGCCAAGTTGGTAGCGGTAAAATACTTGAAGCTTTCTTT.